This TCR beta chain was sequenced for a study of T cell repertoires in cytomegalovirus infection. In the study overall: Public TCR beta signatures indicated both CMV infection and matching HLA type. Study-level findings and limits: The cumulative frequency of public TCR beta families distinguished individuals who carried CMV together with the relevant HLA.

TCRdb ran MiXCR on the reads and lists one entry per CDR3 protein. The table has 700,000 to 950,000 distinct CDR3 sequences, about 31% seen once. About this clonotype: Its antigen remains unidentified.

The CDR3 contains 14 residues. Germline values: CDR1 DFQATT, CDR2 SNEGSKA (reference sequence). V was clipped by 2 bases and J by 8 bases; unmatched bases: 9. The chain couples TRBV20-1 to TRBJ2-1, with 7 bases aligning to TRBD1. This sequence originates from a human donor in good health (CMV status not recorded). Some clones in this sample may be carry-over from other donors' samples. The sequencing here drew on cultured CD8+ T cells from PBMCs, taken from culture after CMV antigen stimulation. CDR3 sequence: CSARPMTGTDEQFF. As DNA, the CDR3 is TGCAGTGCTAGACCTATGACAGGGACGGATGAGCAGTTCTTC.